These 23 T cell receptor beta chains share one sample of origin, sequenced in a study of blood T cell repertoires in COVID-19. Profiling relied on immunoSEQ multiplex PCR, and the TCRdb table lists in-frame clones only, not all of them. Seen here are more than 250,000 clones, about four fifths observed once, and the top ten hold about 1.2%. Sequencing input: peripheral blood. The receptors were sampled from a woman aged 45-65 years with acute or convalescent COVID-19.

V gene TRBV6-2 or TRBV6-3 combines with J gene TRBJ2-3; 13 nucleotides align to TRBD2. The germline gives CDR1 MNHEY, CDR2 SVGEGT. This CDR3 comprises 16 residues. V was clipped by 5 bases and J by 8 bases; unmatched bases: 10. The CDR3 loop reads CASSPTSGRIFGTQYF. CDR3 nucleotide sequence: TGTGCCAGCAGTCCGACTAGCGGGAGGATCTTCGGTACGCAGTATTTT.

The chain joins TRBV6-5 to TRBJ1-6; no clear D gene. The CDR3 totals 15 residues. V dropped 5 bases and J dropped 5 bases, with 13 bases sitting between them. Germline V CDR1 and CDR2: MNHEY, SVGAGI. CDR3 loop: CASSLRHANNSPLHF. The DNA of the CDR3 is TGTGCCAGCAGTCTCCGACACGCGAATAATTCACCCCTCCACTTT.

V is TRBV6-5 and J is TRBJ1-5, with 8 bases that match TRBD1. This CDR3 has 14 residues. Trimming took 8 bases from V and 0 from J; bases not matched to a gene: 3. Germline assignment: CDR1 MNHEY and CDR2 SVGAGI. The CDR3 DNA reads TGTGCCAGCGGGGGGACAGGTAGCAATCAGCCCCAGCATTTT. Its protein product is CASGGTGSNQPQHF.

The J gene is TRBJ1-4, the V gene TRBV19; 9 bases map to TRBD1. There are 17 residues in the CDR3. Germline loops: CDR1 LNHDA, CDR2 SQIVND (reference sequence). Trimming at V came to 5 bases and at J to 2 bases, leaving 9 bases not matched to a gene. The CDR3 DNA is TGTGCCAGTAGTCACAGGGGGCCTAGCCTTACTAATGAAAAACTGTTTTTT. Its translation is CASSHRGPSLTNEKLFF.

The gene calls are TRBV21-1 and TRBJ1-2; the table names TRBD1, a call not compared with the DNA. TRBV21-1 is annotated as a pseudogene. The CDR3 length is 17 residues. Here the CDR3 DNA reads TGTGCCAGCAGCCCCCGGGACAGGGGCCCCGCTAACTATGGCTACACCTTC. Protein sequence: CASSPRDRGPANYGYTF.

The chain employs TRBV5-1 and TRBJ1-3; maybe TRBD1 (5 bases). CDR1 and CDR2 from the germline V gene are SGHRS and YFSETQ. Trimming cost V 4 bases and J 8 bases, with 13 bases left between them. This CDR3 comprises 13 residues. CDR3 coding DNA: TGCGCCAGCAGCGTCGCGACGGGGGACACCATATATTTT. Its translation: CASSVATGDTIYF.

This rearrangement joins TRBV29-1 to TRBJ1-2; D is ambiguous. The CDR3 contains 11 residues. The V gene lost 4 bases and the J gene lost 0 bases, with 3 bases spanning the gap. Germline loops: CDR1 SQVTM, CDR2 ANQGSEA. CDR3 region: CSVVANYGYTF. CDR3 nucleotide sequence: TGCAGCGTTGTAGCTAACTATGGCTACACCTTC.

The rearrangement joins TRBV3-1 (or the pseudogene TRBV3-2) to TRBJ1-3; no reliable D call. This CDR3 has 13 residues. Looked up from germline, CDR1 is LGHDT and CDR2 is YNNKEL (reference sequence). V lost 4 bases and J 7 bases, leaving 11 bases between the germline ends. The CDR3 DNA sequence: TGTGCCAGCAGCCCGACCCGGGAGAACACCATATATTTT. Protein: CASSPTRENTIYF.

Concerning this clone: This CDR3 is also generated by other DNA sequences in the sample. The V call is TRBV28, the J call TRBJ1-6, with 7 positions matching TRBD1. The V gene end was trimmed by 4 bases and the J gene end by 0 bases; junction bases not matched to a gene: 3. Germline-derived CDR1 and CDR2 are MDHEN and SYDVKM. The CDR3 covers 16 residues. This chain's CDR3 is CASSSTGSSYNSPLHF. CDR3 DNA: TGTGCCAGCAGTTCGACAGGGAGCTCCTATAATTCACCCCTCCACTTT.

The genes are TRBV9 and TRBJ2-2, with TRBD2 as a possible D gene (7 bases). V was pared by 4 bases and J by 2 bases, with 15 bases between. Germline CDR1 is SGDLS and CDR2 is YYNGEE. The CDR3 length is 16 residues. As DNA, the CDR3 is TGTGCCAGCAGCCCCAGGGGAGCGGGAAACACCGGGGAGCTGTTTTTT. Residues: CASSPRGAGNTGELFF.

In DNA, the CDR3 is TGTGCCAGCAGCTTAGGAGCTAGGGGGCCCTACGAGCAGTACTTC. Amino acids: CASSLGARGPYEQYF. This chain connects TRBV11-2 to TRBJ2-7; 7 bases agree with TRBD1. V lost 1 base, J lost 2 bases, and 5 bases stayed unmatched. CDR3 size: 15 residues. Germline V gene lookup returns CDR1 SGHAT and CDR2 FQNNGV.

V gene TRBV9 combines with J gene TRBJ2-5; 8 nucleotides match TRBD2. This CDR3 contains 14 residues. The ends lost 3 bases at V and 5 bases at J; junction bases unmatched: 6. Germline CDR1 SGDLS, CDR2 YYNGEE. The CDR3 nucleotides read TGTGCCAGCAGCGCACTAGCGGTCAGGGAGACCCAGTACTTC. Encoded protein: CASSALAVRETQYF.

J is TRBJ2-5 and V is TRBV7-2, with 7 bases lining up with TRBD2. The length of the CDR3 is 13 residues. Germline CDR1 reads SGHTA; CDR2 reads FQGNSA. Trimming removed 5 bases from V and 4 bases from J; junction bases left unmatched: 4. Here the CDR3 reads CASSQLALETQYF. CDR3 nucleotide sequence: TGTGCCAGCAGCCAACTAGCGTTAGAGACCCAGTACTTC.

The chain couples TRBV3-1 (or the pseudogene TRBV3-2) to TRBJ2-3; 13 positions match TRBD2. CDR3 size: 16 residues. Germline V gives CDR1 LGHDT, CDR2 YNNKEL (reference sequence). J gave up 6 bases and V 4 bases, and 7 bases lay outside the gene matches. The CDR3 coding sequence is TGTGCCAGCAGCCCCGGACTAGCGGGAGAGACGGATACGCAGTATTTT. Its protein is CASSPGLAGETDTQYF.

The gene calls are TRBV24-1 and TRBJ2-3; D remains unclear. This CDR3 comprises 13 residues. Germline CDR1 and CDR2: KGHDR and SFDVKD. The ends were cut back, 5 bases at V and 11 bases at J, with 16 bases in the middle. The CDR3 region has the DNA TGTGCCACCAGTGTAGAATTAGGAGTAGAGCAGTATTTT. Translation: CATSVELGVEQYF.

V is TRBV15 and J is TRBJ2-7; possible D gene TRBD2, 6 bases. The V and J ends lost 5 bases and 7 bases respectively, with 18 bases between them. Germline CDR1 reads LNHNV; CDR2 reads YYDKDF (reference sequence). The length of the CDR3 is 14 residues. The CDR3, as DNA: TGTGCCACCAGCCCATTTGGAGGGATTAGGGAGCAGTACTTC. Amino acids: CATSPFGGIREQYF.

The genes are TRBV15 and TRBJ1-2; 10 bases are shared with TRBD1. V shed 5 bases, J shed 3 bases, and the junction held 3 bases outside the gene matches. Germline-derived CDR1 and CDR2 are LNHNV and YYDKDF (reference sequence). This CDR3 has 14 residues. This CDR3 reads CATSGTGEDYGYTF. The CDR3 DNA follows: TGTGCCACCAGCGGGACAGGGGAAGACTATGGCTACACCTTC.

The chain employs TRBV5-1 and TRBJ2-1; D may be TRBD2 (6 bases). The germline CDR1 and CDR2 sequences are SGHRS and YFSETQ. CDR3 length: 14 amino acids. V was cut by 0 bases and J by 8 bases, with 12 bases left in between. The CDR3 nucleotides are TGCGCCAGCAGCTTGGAACTAGCTCTCGATGAGCAGTTCTTC. It codes for CASSLELALDEQFF.

V usage is TRBV5-4 and J usage is TRBJ1-1, with D maybe TRBD1 (5 bases). V lost 3 bases, J lost 3 bases, and 15 bases lay in between. The CDR3 totals 15 residues. Germline V lookup: CDR1 SGHNT, CDR2 YYREEE (reference sequence). This CDR3 reads CASSYSWGGDTEAFF. Here the CDR3 DNA reads TGTGCCAGCAGCTACAGTTGGGGGGGGGACACTGAAGCTTTCTTT.

This chain connects TRBV27 to TRBJ2-2; TRBD1 is a possible D gene (6 bases). Germline V gene lookup returns CDR1 MNHEY and CDR2 SMNVEV (reference sequence). Trimming took 5 bases from V and 6 from J, leaving 16 bases between them. This CDR3 region has 15 residues. CDR3 in DNA: TGTGCCAGCAGTCTCTACAGGGACCCCCCCGGGGAGCTGTTTTTT. Its translation: CASSLYRDPPGELFF.

The V gene is TRBV19, the J gene TRBJ1-2, with D perhaps matching TRBD1 (5 bases). V lost 8 bases and J 8 bases, leaving 27 bases between the germline ends. The length of the CDR3 is 16 residues. The germline CDR1 and CDR2 sequences are LNHDA and SQIVND (reference sequence). CDR3 residues: CASLPPGGDDVSGYTF. In DNA, the CDR3 is TGTGCCAGTCTCCCTCCTGGCGGGGACGACGTTTCGGGCTACACCTTC.

V gene TRBV29-1 combines with J gene TRBJ1-3, with TRBD1 matching over 7 bases. In germline, CDR1 is SQVTM, CDR2 ANQGSEA. This CDR3 contains 14 residues. The ends lost 3 bases at V and 0 bases at J; junction bases unmatched: 2. CDR3 sequence (DNA): TGCAGCGTTGATCAGGGGGGCTCTGGAAACACCATATATTTT. This sequence encodes CSVDQGGSGNTIYF.

V is TRBV7-9 and J is TRBJ2-1; TRBD1 matches at 9 bases. Unmatched junction bases numbered 4, after V lost 3 bases and J lost 13 bases. This CDR3 has 12 residues. Germline assignment: CDR1 SEHNR and CDR2 FQNEAQ (reference sequence). CDR3 sequence: CASSFGTGSQFF. In DNA, the CDR3 is TGTGCCAGCAGCTTCGGGACAGGGTCTCAGTTCTTC.